The rows below give T cell receptor beta chains drawn from one sample of a study of blood T cell repertoires in COVID-19. Libraries were prepared by immunoSEQ multiplex PCR; TCRdb keeps only in-frame clonotypes and omits some of them. The data show a few hundred thousand clones, 85% to 90% seen once. Specimen: PBMCs or T cells enriched from blood (not recorded which). Receptors were obtained from a woman aged 45 to 65 with acute COVID-19. CDR3s include the opening cysteine and the closing phenylalanine or tryptophan. Rows give clone size only sometimes, using once, few, many, or a class for an expanded clone.

CASSLVGGREQYF	TRBV4-2	TRBJ2-7	-
CASSLEAGIWETQYF	TRBV7-9	TRBJ2-5	once
CASSLLSSLSLTEAFF	TRBV5-1	TRBJ1-1	once
CASSLVRTGEGEKLFF	TRBV7-8	TRBJ1-4	-
CASSPGVGGYSYEQYF	TRBV7-9	TRBJ2-7	-
CASSPICSPAANTGELFF	TRBV12-1	TRBJ2-2	-
CASRGDNPNTGELFF	TRBV7-7	TRBJ2-2	once
CASSLGQGGLYEQYF	TRBV5-1	TRBJ2-7	-
CASSLSGGIQGDGYTF	TRBV28	TRBJ1-2	-
CASSLGASYEQYF	TRBV27	TRBJ2-7	-
CASNNWEQEAFF	TRBV28	TRBJ1-1	-
CASSNSNTEAFF	TRBV6-2/TRBV6-3	TRBJ1-1	-
CASSPSRGLAGVETQYF	TRBV4-2	TRBJ2-5	-
CASSSSVNMNTEAFF	TRBV5-4	TRBJ1-1	few
CASSFTRDRGSPLHF	TRBV27	TRBJ1-6	once
CAGGDLNTEAFF	TRBV28	TRBJ1-1	-
CASSGRLAGAYNEQFF	TRBV9	TRBJ2-1	-
CASSSPAGTSGRDPRQFF	TRBV28	TRBJ2-1	-
CASSSDEGAAFF	TRBV11-3	TRBJ1-1	-
CASSPNRGHYGYTF	TRBV28	TRBJ1-2	-
CASSQVTSGLYEQYF	TRBV3-1/TRBV3-2	TRBJ2-7	-
CASSLPRDLESTSGTTDTQYF	TRBV7-3	TRBJ2-3	once
CASSRRESTDTQYF	TRBV28	TRBJ2-3	-
CASSLYLGGAGTEAFF	TRBV5-1	TRBJ1-1	-
CASSQTTAGQGDNIQYF	TRBV4-3	TRBJ2-4	-
CASSLQGPGANVLTF	TRBV5-1	TRBJ2-6	once
CASSEGRARQPQHF	TRBV6-1	TRBJ1-5	-
CASSFQGSNSPLHF	TRBV6-4	TRBJ1-6	once
CASNQGGMNTEAFF	TRBV13	TRBJ1-1	-
CASSLEVTTNEQFF	TRBV7-6	TRBJ2-1	-
CASSLVFRETDTQYF	TRBV7-8	TRBJ2-3	-
CASSLSGTLAGLNEQFF	TRBV7-2	TRBJ2-1	-
CASSVVERENEQFF	TRBV9	TRBJ2-1	-
CASSVGTGSNTGELFF	TRBV5-4	TRBJ2-2	-
CASSPPTSGRETQYF	TRBV18	TRBJ2-5	-
CASSFLAFGHTEAFF	TRBV7-9	TRBJ1-1	-
CASSLQVGPYEQYF	TRBV6-5	TRBJ2-7	many
CASSPRPPGTAHQPQHF	TRBV18	TRBJ1-5	-
CASSQGLAGGGANVLTF	TRBV4-1	TRBJ2-6	once
CASSLDYVQGGQETQYF	TRBV11-2	TRBJ2-5	once
CASSLWLAGGKGEQYF	TRBV5-1	TRBJ2-7	-
CASENSYEQYF	TRBV5-5	TRBJ2-7	-
CASSGPPGSLAKNIQYF	TRBV2	TRBJ2-4	-
CASSSGLAGGGETQYF	TRBV6-5	TRBJ2-5	-
CASSPRQGARYEQYF	TRBV5-1	TRBJ2-7	-
CASGQGPSGTGELFF	TRBV3-1/TRBV3-2	TRBJ2-2	-
CATRSLGGIKTQYF	TRBV15	TRBJ2-5	-
CASSPRPGGRSGSSYEQYF	TRBV5-6	TRBJ2-7	-
CASSQTSPGDNEQFF	TRBV7-9	TRBJ2-1	few
CASSPVLVVQMNTEAFF	TRBV18	TRBJ1-1	-
CASSLARAYEQYF	TRBV11-2	TRBJ2-7	-
CASSEGTLNTEAFF	TRBV28	TRBJ1-1	-
CASSPDKGSTDTQYF	TRBV11-2	TRBJ2-3	once
CASSESRDRVNSPLHF	TRBV19	TRBJ1-6	-
CASSVGGSVNNEQFF	TRBV9	TRBJ2-1	-
CATLGGGNKRWEQYF	TRBV25-1	TRBJ2-7	-
CASSPGLAGVNTQYF	TRBV19	TRBJ2-3	-